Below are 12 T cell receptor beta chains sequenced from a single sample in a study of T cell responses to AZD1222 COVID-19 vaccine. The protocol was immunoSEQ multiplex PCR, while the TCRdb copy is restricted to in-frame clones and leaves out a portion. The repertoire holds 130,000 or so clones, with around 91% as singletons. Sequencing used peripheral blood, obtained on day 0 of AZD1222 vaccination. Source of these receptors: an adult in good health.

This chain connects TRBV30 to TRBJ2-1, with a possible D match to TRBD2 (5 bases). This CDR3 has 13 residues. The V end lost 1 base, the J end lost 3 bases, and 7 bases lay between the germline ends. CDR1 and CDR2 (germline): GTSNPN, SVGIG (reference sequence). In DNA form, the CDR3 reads TGTGCCTGGAGTGGCGGACTCTACAATGAGCAGTTCTTC. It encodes CAWSGGLYNEQFF.

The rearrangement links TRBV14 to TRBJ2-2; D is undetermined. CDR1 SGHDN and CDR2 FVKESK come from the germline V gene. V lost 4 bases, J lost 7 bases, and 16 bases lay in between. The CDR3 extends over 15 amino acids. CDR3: CASSPRLMGNGELFF. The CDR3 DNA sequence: TGTGCCAGCAGCCCTCGGCTAATGGGGAACGGGGAGCTGTTTTTT.

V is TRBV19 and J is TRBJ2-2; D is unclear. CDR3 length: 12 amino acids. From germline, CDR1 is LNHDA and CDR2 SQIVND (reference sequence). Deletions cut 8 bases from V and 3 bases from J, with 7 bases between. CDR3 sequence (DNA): TGTGCCAGTCAATTGGACACCGGGGAGCTGTTTTTT. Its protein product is CASQLDTGELFF.

The CDR3 coding sequence is TGTGCCAGCAGCTTCAGAGACTATGGCTACACCTTC. It translates to CASSFRDYGYTF. This sequence joins TRBV11-3 and TRBJ1-2, with no clear D. V dropped 3 bases and J dropped 3 bases, with 5 bases sitting between them. Germline assignment: CDR1 SGHNT and CDR2 YENEEA. The CDR3 is made up of 12 amino acids.

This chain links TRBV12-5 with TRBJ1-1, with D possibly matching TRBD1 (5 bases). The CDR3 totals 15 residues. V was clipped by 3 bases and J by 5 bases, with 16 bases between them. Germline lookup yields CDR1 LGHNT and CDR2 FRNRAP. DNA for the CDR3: TGTGCTAGTGGTTTATATGGGGCGGGGGGAACTGAAGCTTTCTTT. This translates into CASGLYGAGGTEAFF.

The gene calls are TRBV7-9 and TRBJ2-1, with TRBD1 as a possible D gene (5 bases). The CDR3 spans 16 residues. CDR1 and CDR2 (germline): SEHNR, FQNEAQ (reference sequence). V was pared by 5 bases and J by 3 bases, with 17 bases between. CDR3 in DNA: TGTGCCAGCAGCCAGGGTCCCGGGCGACTCTACAATGAGCAGTTCTTC. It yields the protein CASSQGPGRLYNEQFF. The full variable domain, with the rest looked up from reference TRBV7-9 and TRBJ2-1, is DTGVSQNPRHKITKRGQNVTFRCDPISEHNRLYWYRQTLGQGPEFLTYFQNEAQLEKSRLLSDRFSAERPKGSFSTLEIQRTEQGDSAMYLCASSQGPGRLYNEQFFGPGTRLTVL.

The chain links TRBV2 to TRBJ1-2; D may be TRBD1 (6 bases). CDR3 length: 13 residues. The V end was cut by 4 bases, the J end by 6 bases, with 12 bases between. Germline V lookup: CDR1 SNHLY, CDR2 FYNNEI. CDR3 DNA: TGTGCCAGCAGTGTGCAGGGGCCCGATGGCTACACCTTC. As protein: CASSVQGPDGYTF.

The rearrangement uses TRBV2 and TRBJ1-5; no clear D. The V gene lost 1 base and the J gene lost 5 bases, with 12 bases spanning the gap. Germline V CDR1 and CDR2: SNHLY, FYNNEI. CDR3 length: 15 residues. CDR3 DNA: TGTGCCAGCAGTGAAGGTTGGGTGGCCCATCAGCCCCAGCATTTT. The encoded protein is CASSEGWVAHQPQHF.

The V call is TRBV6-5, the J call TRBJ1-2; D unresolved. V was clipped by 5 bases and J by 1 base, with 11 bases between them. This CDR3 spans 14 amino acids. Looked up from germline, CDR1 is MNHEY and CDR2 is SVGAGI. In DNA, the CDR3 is TGTGCCAGCAGTCCCTCCGGCCTTAACTATGGCTACACCTTC. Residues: CASSPSGLNYGYTF.

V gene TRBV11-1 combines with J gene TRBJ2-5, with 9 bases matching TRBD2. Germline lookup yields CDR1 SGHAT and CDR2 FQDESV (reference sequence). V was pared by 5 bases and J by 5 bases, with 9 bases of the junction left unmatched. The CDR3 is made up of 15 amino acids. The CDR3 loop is CASSASAGGPETQYF. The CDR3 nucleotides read TGTGCCAGCAGCGCATCTGCGGGAGGGCCTGAGACCCAGTACTTC.

CDR3 loop: CASSYSGVETQYF. In nucleotides, the CDR3 is TGTGCCAGCAGTTATTCAGGGGTAGAGACCCAGTACTTC. The rearrangement uses TRBV12-3 or TRBV12-4 and TRBJ2-5; D possibly corresponds to TRBD1 (6 bases). The ends were cut back, 4 bases at V and 4 bases at J, with 10 bases in the middle. The CDR3 length is 13 residues.

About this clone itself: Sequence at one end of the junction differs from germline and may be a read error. The CDR3 is CASSEGTSTDTQYF. The CDR3 region has the DNA TGTGCCAGCAGCGAAGGGACTAGCACAGATACGCAGTATTTT. The chain couples TRBV2 to TRBJ2-3, with a possible D match to TRBD2 (6 bases). This CDR3 is 14 amino acids long. Germline assignment: CDR1 SNHLY and CDR2 FYNNEI.